This T cell receptor beta chain is from a study of blood T cell repertoires in COVID-19. Study in general: Italy, Spain and the United States were the sources of the convalescent and acute COVID-19 samples. Sources were T cells, B-cell-depleted T cells, or PBMCs; the material itself was cDNA or gDNA.

The authors' processing: Scientists estimated how many nucleated cells there were by amplifying reference gene primers. The table came from immunoSEQ multiplex PCR; TCRdb's copy has only in-frame clones and leaves some out. V, J and clone size derive from that table, while D and trimming were established from the DNA sequence. The table lists approximately 150,000 clones, 80% to 90% of them singletons. CDR3 length: 18 residues. J gave up 7 bases and V 4 bases, and 19 bases lay outside the gene matches. CDR1 is SGHKS and CDR2 is YYEKEE in the germline V gene (reference sequence). The sample comprised peripheral blood. V is TRBV5-5 and J is TRBJ1-4, with 7 bases lining up with TRBD1. The clonotype was recovered from a woman in her seventies with acute or convalescent COVID-19. The CDR3 DNA reads as TGTGCCAGCAGCAGACGGACAGGAGAAGGTCCCCAAGGTGAAAAACTGTTTTTT. Amino acid sequence: CASSRRTGEGPQGEKLFF. Together with reference TRBV5-5 and TRBJ1-4, the CDR3 gives the full variable domain: DAGVTQSPTHLIKTRGQQVTLRCSPISGHKSVSWYQQVLGQGPQFIFQYYEKEERGRGNFPDRFSARQFPNYSSELNVNALLLGDSALYLCASSRRTGEGPQGEKLFFGSGTQLSVL.